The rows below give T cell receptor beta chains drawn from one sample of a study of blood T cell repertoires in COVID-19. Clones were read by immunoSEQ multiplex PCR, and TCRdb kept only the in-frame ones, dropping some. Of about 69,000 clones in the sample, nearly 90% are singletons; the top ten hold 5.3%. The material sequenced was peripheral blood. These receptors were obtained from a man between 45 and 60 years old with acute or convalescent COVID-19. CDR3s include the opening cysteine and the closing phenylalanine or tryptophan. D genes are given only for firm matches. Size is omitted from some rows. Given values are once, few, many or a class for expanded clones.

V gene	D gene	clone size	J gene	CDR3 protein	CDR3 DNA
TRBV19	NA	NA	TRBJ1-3	CASSPGISGNTIYF	TGTGCCAGTAGTCCGGGGATCTCTGGAAACACCATATATTTT
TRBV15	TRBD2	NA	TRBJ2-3	CATSRDLEKREGPDTQYF	TGTGCCACCAGCAGAGATCTAGAAAAGCGGGAGGGCCCGGATACGCAGTATTTT
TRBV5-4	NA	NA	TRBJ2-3	CASVESDTQYF	TGTGCCAGCGTAGAGTCAGATACGCAGTATTTT
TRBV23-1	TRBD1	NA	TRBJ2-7	CASSQNPTGAYEQYF	TGCGCCAGCAGCCAAAACCCGACAGGGGCCTACGAGCAGTACTTC
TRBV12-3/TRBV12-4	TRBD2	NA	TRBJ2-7	CASSNIGGDEQYF	TGTGCCAGCAGTAATATCGGGGGGGACGAGCAGTACTTC
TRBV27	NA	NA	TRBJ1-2	CASAPRTDLSYGYTF	TGTGCCAGCGCGCCAAGGACAGACCTTTCCTATGGCTACACCTTC
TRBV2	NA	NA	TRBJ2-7	CAIRQAGGYEQYF	TGTGCCATCCGCCAGGCAGGGGGGTACGAGCAGTACTTC
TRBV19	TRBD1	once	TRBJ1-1	CASSADRGENTEAFF	TGTGCCAGTAGTGCGGACAGGGGTGAGAACACTGAAGCTTTCTTT
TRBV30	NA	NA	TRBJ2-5	CAWSRLRHIGETQYF	TGTGCCTGGAGTCGACTACGCCATATCGGAGAGACCCAGTACTTC
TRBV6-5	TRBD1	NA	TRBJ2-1	CASSYEDRGLAEQFF	TGTGCCAGCAGTTACGAGGACAGGGGGTTGGCTGAGCAGTTCTTC
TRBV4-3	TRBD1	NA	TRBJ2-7	CASSQRTGAYEQYF	TGCGCCAGCAGCCAACGGACAGGGGCCTACGAGCAGTACTTC
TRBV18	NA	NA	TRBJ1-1	CASSPSGENTEAFF	TGTGCCAGCTCACCGTCAGGGGAGAACACTGAAGCTTTCTTT
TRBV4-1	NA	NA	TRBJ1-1	CASSQLTPGGSTEAFF	TGCGCCAGCAGCCAACTTACACCCGGGGGTAGCACTGAAGCTTTCTTT
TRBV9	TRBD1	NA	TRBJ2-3	CASSVAGGQTQYF	TGTGCCAGCAGCGTAGCAGGGGGCCAGACGCAGTATTTT
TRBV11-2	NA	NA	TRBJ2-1	CASSQQQLYNEQFF	TGTGCCAGCAGCCAACAGCAACTTTACAATGAGCAGTTCTTC
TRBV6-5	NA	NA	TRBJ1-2	CASSSTTDGYTF	TGTGCCAGCAGTTCGACAACAGATGGCTACACCTTC
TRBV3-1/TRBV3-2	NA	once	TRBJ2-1	CASSLTVLEYEQFF	TGTGCCAGCAGCCTAACGGTCCTAGAGTATGAGCAGTTCTTC
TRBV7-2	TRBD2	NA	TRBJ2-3	CASSFPGLAGGGTDTQYF	TGTGCCAGCAGCTTTCCCGGACTAGCGGGAGGTGGGACAGATACGCAGTATTTT
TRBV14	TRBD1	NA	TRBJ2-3	CASSQGGRGLSDTQYF	TGTGCCAGCAGCCAAGGGGGCAGGGGGCTTTCAGATACGCAGTATTTT